Below, 20 T cell receptor beta chains from the same sample are listed, as sequenced in a study of T cell responses to AZD1222 COVID-19 vaccine. Using immunoSEQ multiplex PCR, the repertoire was profiled, and TCRdb retains in-frame clones only, with some absent. The sample has tens of thousands of clones; about 93% are singletons. The specimen was peripheral blood, collected on day 0 of MenACWY control vaccination. The receptor source for this set is an adult in good health.

The chain carries TRBV7-8 and TRBJ2-7, with D possibly matching TRBD2 (6 bases). Trimming removed 3 bases at V and 4 bases at J, with 10 bases between. Looked up from germline, CDR1 is SGHVS and CDR2 is FQNEAQ. The CDR3 spans 13 residues. The CDR3 DNA reads TGTGCCAGCAGCTTTGATAGCGGTTACGAGCAGTACTTC. Translating gives CASSFDSGYEQYF.

The J gene is TRBJ2-3, the V gene TRBV18, with 9 positions matching TRBD2. The V gene end was trimmed by 3 bases and the J gene end by 5 bases; junction bases not matched to a gene: 3. The germline CDR1 and CDR2 sequences are KGHSH and LQKENI. The CDR3 runs to 14 residues. CDR3 in DNA: TGTGCCAGCTCACCTGTGCGGGAGGGAGATACGCAGTATTTT. This encodes CASSPVREGDTQYF.

This clone is a singleton in its sample. This chain uses TRBV5-5 with TRBJ1-3, with D unresolved. Germline V CDR1 and CDR2: SGHKS, YYEKEE (reference sequence). Trimming removed 1 base from V and 0 bases from J, with 8 bases in between. The CDR3 length is 15 residues. CDR3 coding DNA: TGTGCCAGCAGCTTGTCAAGGCACTCTGGAAACACCATATATTTT. Amino acid sequence: CASSLSRHSGNTIYF. The full variable domain, rest sourced from reference TRBV5-5 and TRBJ1-3, is DAGVTQSPTHLIKTRGQQVTLRCSPISGHKSVSWYQQVLGQGPQFIFQYYEKEERGRGNFPDRFSARQFPNYSSELNVNALLLGDSALYLCASSLSRHSGNTIYFGEGSWLTVV.

The chain uses TRBV7-2 and TRBJ1-1; maybe TRBD1 (6 bases). Germline loops: CDR1 SGHTA, CDR2 FQGNSA. The CDR3 length is 15 residues. Deletions cut 5 bases from V and 3 bases from J, with 16 bases between. The CDR3 sequence: CASSTQGIIDTEAFF. The CDR3 nucleotides read TGTGCCAGCAGCACACAGGGTATAATCGACACTGAAGCTTTCTTT.

In regard to this clone: Distinct nucleotide sequences in the sample also encode this CDR3. V and J are TRBV28 and TRBJ2-7; tentatively, D is TRBD2 (5 bases). Germline CDR1 and CDR2: MDHEN and SYDVKM. The CDR3 loop spans 11 amino acids. Between the trimmed V and J ends, which lost 2 bases and 7 bases, there was a span of 6 bases. The CDR3 DNA follows: TGTGCCAGCAGTTTAGGGAGAGAGCAGTACTTC. Amino acid sequence: CASSLGREQYF. Drawing the rest from reference TRBV28 and TRBJ2-7, the complete variable domain is DVKVTQSSRYLVKRTGEKVFLECVQDMDHENMFWYRQDPGLGLRLIYFSYDVKMKEKGDIPEGYSVSREKKERFSLILESASTNQTSMYLCASSLGREQYFGPGTRLTVT.

The chain carries TRBV10-3 and TRBJ2-2; 8 nucleotides match TRBD1. The CDR3 loop spans 15 amino acids. The germline V gene has CDR1 ENHRY and CDR2 SYGVKD. V shed 5 bases and J 7 bases; nucleotides not matched to a gene: 9. The CDR3 protein is CAISRGQEDNGELFF. CDR3 in DNA: TGTGCCATCAGTCGGGGACAGGAAGACAACGGGGAGCTGTTTTTT.

V is TRBV7-8 and J is TRBJ2-7; D not resolved. CDR1 and CDR2 from the germline V gene are SGHVS and FQNEAQ. The CDR3 has 14 amino acids. V shed 3 bases and J shed 0 bases, with 9 bases lying between them. CDR3 in DNA: TGTGCCAGCAGCTTGTTCCCGAGCTCCTACGAGCAGTACTTC. It translates to CASSLFPSSYEQYF.

DNA of the CDR3: TGTGCCAGCAGCCAAGGGGGAAACACCATATATTTT. This gives the protein CASSQGGNTIYF. The chain uses TRBV4-2 and TRBJ1-3; D unclear. The length of the CDR3 is 12 residues. CDR1 is LGHNA, CDR2 YNFKEQ, per germline. Between the trimmed V and J ends, which lost 1 base and 4 bases, there was a span of 2 bases.

This clone was seen a few times. The genes are TRBV5-6 and TRBJ2-7; weak D call: TRBD2 (6 bases). Germline V lookup: CDR1 SGHDT, CDR2 YYEEEE. This CDR3 spans 15 amino acids. V lost 1 base and J lost 0, with 11 bases in between. In DNA form, the CDR3 reads TGTGCCAGCAGCTTGATCGGCGGGGACTCCTACGAGCAGTACTTC. Its translation is CASSLIGGDSYEQYF.

The V call is TRBV6-2 or TRBV6-3, the J call TRBJ2-7; TRBD1 matches 12 bases. The ends lost 5 bases at V and 6 bases at J; junction bases unmatched: 17. Germline lookup yields CDR1 MNHEY and CDR2 SVGEGT. There are 18 residues in the CDR3. Here the CDR3 reads CASSRGTGGGAGLSEQYF. The DNA of the CDR3 is TGTGCCAGCAGTCGCGGGACAGGGGGCGGCGCGGGACTGTCCGAGCAGTACTTC.

The chain carries TRBV7-9 and TRBJ1-5; 9 nucleotides match TRBD1. The CDR3 totals 15 residues. With 3 bases clipped from V and 2 bases from J, the junction kept 2 bases outside the gene matches. Germline CDR1 and CDR2: SEHNR and FQNEAQ (reference sequence). CDR3 protein: CASSFGDRGNQPQHF. The CDR3 DNA reads as TGTGCCAGCAGCTTCGGGGACAGGGGCAATCAGCCCCAGCATTTT.

This clone was picked up one time. V gene TRBV9 combines with J gene TRBJ2-3; the D gene could be TRBD1 or TRBD2 (6 bases each). CDR3 length: 16 amino acids. The V gene lost 4 bases and the J gene lost 0 bases, with 15 bases spanning the gap. CDR1 SGDLS and CDR2 YYNGEE come from the germline V gene. CDR3 nucleotides: TGTGCCAGCAGCCAGGGGATTAGCGGAAGCACAGATACGCAGTATTTT. Protein sequence: CASSQGISGSTDTQYF.

This chain uses TRBV29-1 with TRBJ2-3; TRBD2 matches at 9 bases. CDR1 SQVTM and CDR2 ANQGSEA come from the germline V gene. The CDR3 runs 17 residues. V dropped 4 bases and J dropped 1; count of bases not matched to a gene: 12. DNA for the CDR3: TGCAGCGTTGCTGCAGGCGCGGGAGGGCCGGGCACAGATACGCAGTATTTT. Encoded protein: CSVAAGAGGPGTDTQYF.

The chain links TRBV19 to TRBJ1-4; tentative D call: TRBD1 (5 bases). V was clipped by 5 bases and J by 2 bases, with 9 bases between them. CDR3 size: 14 residues. Germline assignment: CDR1 LNHDA and CDR2 SQIVND (reference sequence). CDR3 amino acids: CASSEGATNEKLFF. The CDR3 DNA follows: TGTGCCAGTAGTGAAGGGGCGACTAATGAAAAACTGTTTTTT.

The chain carries TRBV7-8 and TRBJ2-2; D gene ambiguous. Germline V lookup: CDR1 SGHVS, CDR2 FQNEAQ. CDR3 size: 16 residues. The ends were cut back, 0 bases at V and 2 bases at J, with 10 bases in the middle. In DNA form, the CDR3 reads TGTGCCAGCAGCTTAGCGTCAGACCCTAACACCGGGGAGCTGTTTTTT. Translated, it gives CASSLASDPNTGELFF.

This clone was found a few times. The chain links TRBV29-1 to TRBJ2-1; D might be TRBD2 (5 bases). CDR3 size: 12 residues. Germline CDR1 is SQVTM and CDR2 is ANQGSEA. V was shortened by 7 bases and J by 5 bases, with 12 bases between the two germline ends. The CDR3: CSGGSADNEQFF. The CDR3 region has the DNA TGCAGCGGTGGGAGCGCGGACAATGAGCAGTTCTTC.

The chain recombines TRBV7-9 with TRBJ1-3; possible D gene TRBD1, 6 bases. CDR1 and CDR2 from the germline V gene are SEHNR and FQNEAQ (reference sequence). The germline V and J ends were trimmed by 5 bases and 0 bases, with 14 bases remaining between them. This CDR3 is 16 amino acids long. This CDR3 reads CASSPREGGSGNTIYF. In DNA, the CDR3 is TGTGCCAGCAGCCCCCGAGAGGGGGGCTCTGGAAACACCATATATTTT. The full variable domain, with the rest looked up from reference TRBV7-9 and TRBJ1-3, is DTGVSQNPRHKITKRGQNVTFRCDPISEHNRLYWYRQTLGQGPEFLTYFQNEAQLEKSRLLSDRFSAERPKGSFSTLEIQRTEQGDSAMYLCASSPREGGSGNTIYFGEGSWLTVV.

The chain links TRBV7-2 to TRBJ2-1; 13 bases map to TRBD2. CDR1 is SGHTA and CDR2 is FQGNSA in the germline V gene. The CDR3 totals 16 residues. The V and J ends lost 1 base and 6 bases, in that order; junction bases with no gene match: 3. The CDR3 DNA reads TGTGCCAGCAGCTTAGTGGGGACTAGCGGGGTCAATGAGCAGTTCTTC. This encodes CASSLVGTSGVNEQFF.

A single count supports this clone. The chain is built from TRBV28 and TRBJ1-2; D gene unclear. The CDR3 is 14 amino acids. V lost 7 bases to trimming and J lost 2 bases, with 14 bases between them. CDR1 is MDHEN, CDR2 SYDVKM, per germline. The CDR3 nucleotides read TGTGCCAGCACCCCTATCTCCGGGAACTATGGCTACACCTTC. This sequence encodes CASTPISGNYGYTF.

The rearrangement links TRBV5-1 to TRBJ1-1; D might be TRBD1 (6 bases). Germline CDR1 reads SGHRS; CDR2 reads YFSETQ. The CDR3 consists of 15 residues. With 0 bases removed from V and 3 bases from J, the gap between germline ends came to 12 bases. The CDR3 sequence: CASSLAPGADTEAFF. CDR3 DNA: TGCGCCAGCAGCTTGGCCCCGGGGGCAGACACTGAAGCTTTCTTT.